Listed below are T cell receptor beta chains from one sample, sequenced in a study of blood T cells in healthy people across ages. TCRdb passed the 5' RACE reads through MiXCR, listing each CDR3 protein once. The repertoire holds roughly 1,800,000 distinct CDR3 sequences, with roughly 50% as singletons. The sequencing sample was made of blood. The receptors come from a woman in her 40s in good health. CDR3s include the opening cysteine and the closing phenylalanine or tryptophan. The D gene is left open where the match is weak. Rows may omit the clone size; those that give it use once, few, many or a size class.

j_gene: TRBJ2-5; d_gene: TRBD1; abundance: -; v_gene: TRBV20-1; CDR3aa: CSAQGQAAETQYF; CDR3nt: TGCAGTGCCCAGGGACAGGCGGCCGAGACCCAGTACTTC
j_gene: TRBJ2-7; d_gene: -; abundance: few; v_gene: TRBV4-1; CDR3aa: CASSQVAGADEQYF; CDR3nt: TGCGCCAGCAGCCAAGTCGCAGGAGCGGACGAGCAGTACTTC
j_gene: TRBJ2-1; d_gene: TRBD2; abundance: -; v_gene: TRBV20-1; CDR3aa: CSASGGPTQFF; CDR3nt: TGCAGTGCCTCGGGGGGGCCAACGCAGTTCTTC
j_gene: TRBJ2-1; d_gene: -; abundance: few; v_gene: TRBV20-1; CDR3aa: CSARETGSYNEQFF; CDR3nt: TGCAGTGCTAGAGAGACCGGGTCCTACAATGAGCAGTTCTTC
j_gene: TRBJ1-5; d_gene: TRBD1; abundance: once; v_gene: TRBV6-1; CDR3aa: CASSSPGQGASINKPQHF; CDR3nt: TGTGCCAGCAGCTCCCCGGGACAGGGTGCGTCGATCAATAAGCCCCAGCATTTT
j_gene: TRBJ2-1; d_gene: -; abundance: -; v_gene: TRBV11-2; CDR3aa: CASSLARDGSYNEQFF; CDR3nt: TGTGCCAGCAGCTTAGCGCGGGACGGATCCTACAATGAGCAGTTCTTC
j_gene: TRBJ1-2; d_gene: TRBD1; abundance: -; v_gene: TRBV7-2; CDR3aa: CASSLRDRGRANYGYTF; CDR3nt: TGTGCCAGCAGCTTGAGGGACAGGGGGAGAGCTAACTATGGCTACACCTTC
j_gene: TRBJ2-7; d_gene: -; abundance: few; v_gene: TRBV6-6; CDR3aa: CASSYSTANPHEQYF; CDR3nt: TGTGCCAGCAGTTACTCTACTGCGAACCCCCACGAGCAGTACTTC
j_gene: TRBJ2-1; d_gene: -; abundance: -; v_gene: TRBV28; CDR3aa: CASSFNGEVNDEQFF; CDR3nt: TGTGCCAGCAGTTTTAATGGGGAAGTTAACGATGAGCAGTTCTTC
j_gene: TRBJ1-4; d_gene: TRBD1; abundance: -; v_gene: TRBV18; CDR3aa: CASSPKAQGATNEKLFF; CDR3nt: TGTGCCAGCTCACCAAAAGCACAGGGGGCTACTAATGAAAAACTGTTTTTT
j_gene: TRBJ2-7; d_gene: -; abundance: few; v_gene: TRBV28; CDR3aa: CASSLTAEISYEQYF; CDR3nt: TGTGCCAGCAGTTTGACAGCCGAGATCTCCTACGAGCAGTACTTC
j_gene: TRBJ2-3; d_gene: -; abundance: -; v_gene: TRBV20-1; CDR3aa: CSVQRRRTDTQYF; CDR3nt: TGCAGTGTCCAGCGGCGTCGTACAGATACGCAGTATTTT
j_gene: TRBJ2-1; d_gene: TRBD1; abundance: -; v_gene: TRBV15; CDR3aa: CATSRDTTGRRYNEQFF; CDR3nt: TGTGCCACCAGCAGAGATACGACAGGGCGAAGGTACAATGAGCAGTTCTTC
j_gene: TRBJ2-5; d_gene: -; abundance: -; v_gene: TRBV20-1; CDR3aa: CSDTRQETQYF; CDR3nt: TGCAGTGACACGCGTCAAGAGACCCAGTACTTC
j_gene: TRBJ2-5; d_gene: -; abundance: -; v_gene: TRBV12-5; CDR3aa: CASQGPPQETQYF; CDR3nt: TGTGCTAGTCAGGGTCCGCCCCAAGAGACCCAGTACTTC
j_gene: TRBJ2-7; d_gene: -; abundance: few; v_gene: TRBV5-1; CDR3aa: CASSLWRHEQYF; CDR3nt: TGCGCCAGCAGCTTGTGGAGGCACGAGCAGTACTTC
j_gene: TRBJ1-2; d_gene: -; abundance: -; v_gene: TRBV28; CDR3aa: CASSPPLRANYGYTF; CDR3nt: TGTGCCAGCAGTCCTCCCCTCAGGGCCAACTATGGCTACACCTTC
j_gene: TRBJ2-7; d_gene: -; abundance: -; v_gene: TRBV7-2; CDR3aa: CASSFSGTPSSYEQYF; CDR3nt: TGTGCCAGCAGCTTCTCCGGGACACCATCCTCCTACGAGCAGTACTTC
j_gene: TRBJ2-1; d_gene: TRBD1; abundance: -; v_gene: TRBV29-1; CDR3aa: CSAGDRANEQFF; CDR3nt: TGCAGCGCCGGGGACAGGGCGAATGAGCAGTTCTTC
j_gene: TRBJ2-5; d_gene: TRBD2; abundance: -; v_gene: TRBV9; CDR3aa: CASSTGTSGGAGYQETQYF; CDR3nt: TGTGCCAGCAGCACCGGGACTAGCGGGGGGGCTGGGTACCAAGAGACCCAGTACTTC
j_gene: TRBJ2-7; d_gene: TRBD1; abundance: few; v_gene: TRBV5-1; CDR3aa: CASSLIVTGGIHEQYF; CDR3nt: TGCGCCAGCAGCTTGATTGTGACAGGGGGTATCCACGAGCAGTACTTC
j_gene: TRBJ1-2; d_gene: TRBD1; abundance: -; v_gene: TRBV12-3/TRBV12-4; CDR3aa: CASSRGQVHGYTF; CDR3nt: TGTGCCAGCAGCCGAGGACAGGTCCATGGCTACACCTTC
j_gene: TRBJ2-5; d_gene: -; abundance: -; v_gene: TRBV7-8; CDR3aa: CASSLGNGGGRETQYF; CDR3nt: TGTGCCAGCAGCTTAGGGAATGGAGGGGGCAGAGAGACCCAGTACTTC
j_gene: TRBJ2-1; d_gene: -; abundance: few; v_gene: TRBV5-1; CDR3aa: CASSTKPSSSTNEQFF; CDR3nt: TGCGCCAGCAGCACCAAACCCTCATCTAGCACCAATGAGCAGTTCTTC
j_gene: TRBJ2-1; d_gene: -; abundance: -; v_gene: TRBV7-2; CDR3aa: CASSLATSSYNEQFF; CDR3nt: TGTGCCAGCAGCTTAGCCACTAGCTCCTACAATGAGCAGTTCTTC
j_gene: TRBJ2-7; d_gene: TRBD2; abundance: -; v_gene: TRBV4-1; CDR3aa: CASSRSGLAGGSLYEQYF; CDR3nt: TGCGCCAGCAGCCGTAGCGGACTAGCGGGGGGCTCCCTCTACGAGCAGTACTTC
j_gene: TRBJ1-4; d_gene: TRBD1; abundance: -; v_gene: TRBV2; CDR3aa: CASSPTGASEKLFF; CDR3nt: TGTGCCAGCAGTCCGACAGGGGCGAGCGAAAAACTGTTTTTT
j_gene: TRBJ1-4; d_gene: TRBD1; abundance: -; v_gene: TRBV12-3/TRBV12-4; CDR3aa: CASSSGTGDNPTNEKLFF; CDR3nt: TGTGCCAGCAGCTCCGGGACAGGGGATAATCCTACTAATGAAAAACTGTTTTTT
j_gene: TRBJ2-5; d_gene: -; abundance: -; v_gene: TRBV6-5; CDR3aa: CASSFPGHSETQYF; CDR3nt: TGTGCCAGCAGTTTCCCAGGGCATTCGGAGACCCAGTACTTC
j_gene: TRBJ1-2; d_gene: -; abundance: -; v_gene: TRBV27; CDR3aa: CASSLAGSDYGYTF; CDR3nt: TGTGCCAGCAGTTTGGCCGGCAGTGACTATGGCTACACCTTC